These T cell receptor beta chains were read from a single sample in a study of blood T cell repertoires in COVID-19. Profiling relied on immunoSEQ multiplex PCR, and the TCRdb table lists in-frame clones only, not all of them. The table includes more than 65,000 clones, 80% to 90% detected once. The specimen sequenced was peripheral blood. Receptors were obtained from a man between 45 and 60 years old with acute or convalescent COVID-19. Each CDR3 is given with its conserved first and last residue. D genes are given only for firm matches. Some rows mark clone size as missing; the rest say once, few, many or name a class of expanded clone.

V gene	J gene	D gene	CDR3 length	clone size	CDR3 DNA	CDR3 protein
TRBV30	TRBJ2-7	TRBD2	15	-	TGTGCCTGGGGGGAGGGTCTAGCGGGTAGATACGAGCAGTACTTC	CAWGEGLAGRYEQYF
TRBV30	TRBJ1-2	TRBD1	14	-	TGTGCCTGGAGCCCGGGACAGGGTCACTATGGCTACACCTTC	CAWSPGQGHYGYTF
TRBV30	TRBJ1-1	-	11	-	TGTGCCTGGGGGCAAGGCACTGAAGCTTTCTTT	CAWGQGTEAFF
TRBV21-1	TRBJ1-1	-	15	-	TGTGCCAGCAGCAAAGCTGAACAATTGAACACTGAAGCTTTCTTT	CASSKAEQLNTEAFF
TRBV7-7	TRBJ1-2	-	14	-	TGTGCTAGCAGCTTACCAGAGGATCCAGTCGGCTACACCTTC	CASSLPEDPVGYTF
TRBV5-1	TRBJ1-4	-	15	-	TGCGCCAGCAGCTTCAGGGGCGACGAGGTTGAAAAACTGTTTTTT	CASSFRGDEVEKLFF
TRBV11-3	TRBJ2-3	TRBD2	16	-	TGTGCCAGCAGCTTCGGACTAGCGGGGCACACAGATACGCAGTATTTT	CASSFGLAGHTDTQYF
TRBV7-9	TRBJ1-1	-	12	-	TGTGCCAGTACAAAGGGAGTCCTCGAAGCTTTCTTT	CASTKGVLEAFF
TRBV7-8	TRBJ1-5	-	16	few	TGTGCCAGCAGCTTAAGCCGGACACTTAGCAATCAGCCCCAGCATTTT	CASSLSRTLSNQPQHF
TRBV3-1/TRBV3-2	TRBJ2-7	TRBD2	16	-	TGTGCCAGCAGCCCAATCCCGGGACTAGCGTCCTACGAGCAGTACTTC	CASSPIPGLASYEQYF
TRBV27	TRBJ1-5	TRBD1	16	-	TGTGCCAGCAGTCCGCGGACAGGGGTGCAGGGGCAGCCCCAGCATTTT	CASSPRTGVQGQPQHF
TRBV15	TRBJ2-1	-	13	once	TGTGCCACCAGCAATCGACAGGGAGGTGAGCAGTTCTTC	CATSNRQGGEQFF
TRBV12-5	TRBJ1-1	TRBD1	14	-	TGTGCTAGTGGATTGAATCAGGGGGCGACTGAAGCTTTCTTT	CASGLNQGATEAFF
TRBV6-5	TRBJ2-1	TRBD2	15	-	TGTGCCAGCAGTCGGCGGGGGAGAGCCTACAATGAGCAGTTCTTC	CASSRRGRAYNEQFF
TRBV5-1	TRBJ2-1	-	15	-	TGCGCCAGCACCCGAACAGGTCGGAGCGACAATGAGCAGTTCTTC	CASTRTGRSDNEQFF
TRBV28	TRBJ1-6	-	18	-	TGTGCCAGCAGCTCGCACCTAGGGCCAGGGGCTGGTAATTCACCCCTCCACTTT	CASSSHLGPGAGNSPLHF
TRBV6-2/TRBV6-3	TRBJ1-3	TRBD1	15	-	TGTGCCAGCAGCCTCGACAGGGTCTCTGGAAACACCATATATTTT	CASSLDRVSGNTIYF
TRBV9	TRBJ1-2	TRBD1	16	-	TGTGCCAGCGCCCTCAGCAGGGGGCAGGTTGGCTATGGCTACACCTTC	CASALSRGQVGYGYTF
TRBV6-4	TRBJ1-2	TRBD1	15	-	TGTGCCAGCAGTGTCTCGGGACAGGGCGATACTGGCTACACCTTC	CASSVSGQGDTGYTF
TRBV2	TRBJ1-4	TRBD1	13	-	TGTGCCAGCGGACGGGACAGAGAAGAAAAACTGTTTTTT	CASGRDREEKLFF
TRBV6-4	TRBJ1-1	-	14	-	TGTGCCAGCAAAGATACAGGGTTCGGTTCTGAAGCTTTCTTT	CASKDTGFGSEAFF
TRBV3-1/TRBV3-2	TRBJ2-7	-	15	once	TGTGCCAGCAGCCAAGATCTCAGCGTGACCTACGAGCAGTACTTC	CASSQDLSVTYEQYF
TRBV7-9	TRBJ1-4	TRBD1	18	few	TGTGCCAGCAGCCAAGGGACCGTCCGGGACAGGCATTATGAAAAACTGTTTTTT	CASSQGTVRDRHYEKLFF
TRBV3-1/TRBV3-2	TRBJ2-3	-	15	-	TGTGCCAGCAGCCAAGAACCCGGAGGTCCGGATACGCAGTATTTT	CASSQEPGGPDTQYF
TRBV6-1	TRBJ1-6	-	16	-	TGTGCCAGCAGTGAGCAGGGAGGCGCCTATAATTCACCCCTCCACTTT	CASSEQGGAYNSPLHF
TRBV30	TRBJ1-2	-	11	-	TGTGCCTGGAGCGGGGGAGAGGGCTACACCTTC	CAWSGGEGYTF
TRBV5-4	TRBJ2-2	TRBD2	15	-	TGTGCCAGCAGCTCGGGAGGGCCCGGCACCGGGGAGCTGTTTTTT	CASSSGGPGTGELFF
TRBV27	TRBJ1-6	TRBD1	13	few	TGTGCCAGCAGAACAGGGGGTGGTTCACCCCTCCACTTT	CASRTGGGSPLHF
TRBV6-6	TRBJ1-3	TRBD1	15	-	TGTGCCAGCAGTCAGGACAGGGCTGCGGAAAACACCATATATTTT	CASSQDRAAENTIYF
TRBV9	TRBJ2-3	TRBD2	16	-	TGTGCCAGCAGCGTAGCTCCGGGGGGAGGGGCAGATACGCAGTATTTT	CASSVAPGGGADTQYF
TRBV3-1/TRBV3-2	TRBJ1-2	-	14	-	TGTGCCAGCAGCCAAGAGGGGGGTGTCTATGGCTACACCTTC	CASSQEGGVYGYTF
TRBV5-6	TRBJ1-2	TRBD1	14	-	TGTGCCAGCAGCAGGGACAGGCGGTCCTTAGACTACACCTTC	CASSRDRRSLDYTF
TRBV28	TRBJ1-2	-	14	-	TGTGCCAGCAGTTTAGTTCGGTCTAACTATGGCTACACCTTC	CASSLVRSNYGYTF
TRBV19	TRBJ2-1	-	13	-	TGTGCCAGTAGTTCCGCAGGGTACAATGAGCAGTTCTTC	CASSSAGYNEQFF
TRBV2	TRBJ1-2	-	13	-	TGTGCCAGCAAAGCGGGCTCGGACTATGGCTACACCTTC	CASKAGSDYGYTF
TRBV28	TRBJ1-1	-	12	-	TGTGCCAGCAGCCTAGTTCACACTGAAGCTTTCTTT	CASSLVHTEAFF
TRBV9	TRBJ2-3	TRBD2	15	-	TGTGCCAGCAGCGTAGTGGCTAGCGGGGGAGATACGCAGTATTTT	CASSVVASGGDTQYF
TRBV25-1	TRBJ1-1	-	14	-	TGTGCCAGCAGTGAGGGGTACAGGGATACTGAAGCTTTCTTT	CASSEGYRDTEAFF
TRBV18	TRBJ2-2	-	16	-	TGTGCCAGCTCACCACCAGGAGGGTTTGGCACCGGGGAGCTGTTTTTT	CASSPPGGFGTGELFF
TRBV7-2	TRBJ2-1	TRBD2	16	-	TGTGCCAGCAGCTTAAGCGGCCTAGCGGGGGGCAATGAGCAGTTCTTC	CASSLSGLAGGNEQFF
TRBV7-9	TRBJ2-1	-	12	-	TGTGCCAGCAGCTTAACGGACAATGAGCAGTTCTTC	CASSLTDNEQFF
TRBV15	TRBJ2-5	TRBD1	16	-	TGTGCCACCAGCCGAAACCCTGGGACAGCCCAAGAGACCCAGTACTTC	CATSRNPGTAQETQYF
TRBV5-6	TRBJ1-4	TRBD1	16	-	TGTGCCAGCAGGTCCGGGACAGGGGTTCTTAATGAAAAACTGTTTTTT	CASRSGTGVLNEKLFF
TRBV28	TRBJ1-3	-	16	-	TGTGCCAGCAGTTTATTTGCAGGTCCCACTGGAAACACCATATATTTT	CASSLFAGPTGNTIYF
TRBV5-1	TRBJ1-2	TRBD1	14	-	TGCGCCAGCAACGCCGGACAGGCTAACTATGGCTACACCTTC	CASNAGQANYGYTF
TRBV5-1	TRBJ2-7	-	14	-	TGCGCCAGCAGCTTGGGCGGGGGCAACTACGAGCAGTACTTC	CASSLGGGNYEQYF
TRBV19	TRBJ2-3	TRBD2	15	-	TGTGCCAGTAGTCTACTAGCGGGGGGCACAGATACGCAGTATTTT	CASSLLAGGTDTQYF
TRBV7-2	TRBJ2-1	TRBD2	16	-	TGTGCCAGCAGCTTAGTCCCTAGCGGGGGAGCAAATGAGCAGTTCTTC	CASSLVPSGGANEQFF
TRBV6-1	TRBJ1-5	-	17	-	TGTGCCAGCAGTGCTCAGGGGACCACGGTCAGCAATCAGCCCCAGCATTTT	CASSAQGTTVSNQPQHF
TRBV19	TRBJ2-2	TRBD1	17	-	TGTGCCAGTAGTACCAGACTGACAGGGGCGAACACCGGGGAGCTGTTTTTT	CASSTRLTGANTGELFF
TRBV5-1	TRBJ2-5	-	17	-	TGCGCCAGCAGCTTGGGTAGTTCTGACAGGAGACAAGAGACCCAGTACTTC	CASSLGSSDRRQETQYF
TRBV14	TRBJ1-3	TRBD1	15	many	TGTGCCAGCAGCATTTCAGGGGGCTCTGGAAACACCATATATTTT	CASSISGGSGNTIYF
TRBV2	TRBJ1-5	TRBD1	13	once	TGTGCCAGCAGCAGGGGGCGGGAACAGCCCCAGCATTTT	CASSRGREQPQHF